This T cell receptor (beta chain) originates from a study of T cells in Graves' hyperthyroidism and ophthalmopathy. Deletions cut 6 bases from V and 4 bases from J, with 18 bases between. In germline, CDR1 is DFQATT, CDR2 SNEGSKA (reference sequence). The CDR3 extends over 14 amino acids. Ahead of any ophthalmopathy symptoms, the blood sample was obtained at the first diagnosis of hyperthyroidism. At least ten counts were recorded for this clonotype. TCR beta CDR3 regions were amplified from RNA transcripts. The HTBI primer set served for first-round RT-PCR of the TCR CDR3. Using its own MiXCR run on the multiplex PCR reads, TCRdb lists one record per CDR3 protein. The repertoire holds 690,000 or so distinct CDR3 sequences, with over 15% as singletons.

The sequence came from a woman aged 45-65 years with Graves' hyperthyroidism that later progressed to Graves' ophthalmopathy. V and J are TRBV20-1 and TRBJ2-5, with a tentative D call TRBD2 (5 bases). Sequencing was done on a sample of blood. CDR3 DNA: TGCAGTGCAAGATGGGAGAACAGCGGAGAGACCCAGTACTTC. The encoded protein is CSARWENSGETQYF.